One sample yielded the 15 T cell receptor beta chains listed below, sequenced in a study of monozygotic twins with inflammatory bowel disease (dated by TCRdb to between 2019 and 2020). The library was prepared using 5' RACE. Sequencing took place on an Illumina HiSeq 2500. Once TCRdb had reprocessed the reads, it stored one entry per CDR3 protein sequence and supplied no DNA. The sample's table covers 350,000 to 400,000 distinct CDR3 sequences. Just over 2.5% of the sample goes to the ten largest clones. Sequencing used blood. The source of these receptors is a human donor with ulcerative colitis or Crohn's disease, or a healthy co-twin of an affected twin (not recorded which).

V gene TRBV5-1 combines with J gene TRBJ2-3; TCRdb indicates TRBD1, and absent DNA this call remains unverified. The CDR3 has 14 amino acids. Germline CDR1 SGHRS, CDR2 YFSETQ. The CDR3 sequence is CASAPGDFTDTQYF.

The genes are TRBV7-6 and TRBJ2-1; TCRdb's D call of TRBD1 is untestable without DNA. The CDR3 covers 14 residues. Germline V CDR1 and CDR2: SGHVS, FNYEAQ. The CDR3: CASSPRTGNNEQFF.

The chain combines TRBV20-1 with TRBJ2-2. This CDR3 is built from 15 residues. Germline V lookup: CDR1 DFQATT, CDR2 SNEGSKA (reference sequence). The CDR3: CSARPQRTNTGELFF.

V and J are TRBV12-3 or TRBV12-4 and TRBJ1-5; TCRdb reports TRBD1, a call that lacks DNA to check it against. The CDR3 extends over 14 amino acids. The chain's CDR3 is CASSLEGSGQPQHF.

The rearrangement links TRBV7-3 to TRBJ2-1; TCRdb calls TRBD2, which cannot be checked without DNA. The CDR3 has 14 amino acids. Germline values: CDR1 SGHTA, CDR2 FQGTGA. The CDR3 spells CASSSSSGGVEQFF.

The chain employs TRBV7-9 and TRBJ1-2; TCRdb calls TRBD1, which cannot be checked without DNA. The CDR3 loop spans 19 amino acids. The germline gives CDR1 SEHNR, CDR2 FQNEAQ (reference sequence). The chain's CDR3 is CASSRGQGEKGGIRYGYTF.

This sequence joins TRBV24-1 and TRBJ1-1. Germline V CDR1 and CDR2: KGHDR, SFDVKD. The CDR3 sequence is 12 residues long. The CDR3 region is CATSDLHRRAFF.

This CDR3 reads CASSTMGRTNQPQHF. The chain employs TRBV19 and TRBJ1-5; TCRdb calls TRBD1, which cannot be checked without DNA. This CDR3 spans 15 amino acids. Germline CDR1 LNHDA, CDR2 SQIVND (reference sequence).

J is TRBJ2-7 and V is TRBV7-2; TCRdb returns TRBD1, unconfirmable since there is no DNA. This CDR3 is built from 14 residues. In germline, CDR1 is SGHTA, CDR2 FQGNSA. CDR3 in amino acids: CASSLQWGDYEQYF.

The CDR3 sequence is CASSQTGTAGNSPLHF. This rearrangement joins TRBV3-1 to TRBJ1-6; with no DNA, the TCRdb D assignment of TRBD1 cannot be verified. Germline V gene sequence: CDR1 LGHDT, CDR2 YNNKEL (reference sequence). The CDR3 length is 16 residues.

V usage is TRBV7-2 and J usage is TRBJ1-5. The CDR3 runs 13 residues. The germline CDR1 and CDR2 sequences are SGHTA and FQGNSA. The CDR3 protein is CASSLDVDQPQHF.

V and J are TRBV12-3 or TRBV12-4 and TRBJ1-4; TCRdb lists TRBD1, though no DNA is available to test this call. This CDR3 has 16 amino acids. CDR3 in amino acids: CASSLASRTGSEKLFF.

The V and J genes are TRBV6-1 and TRBJ2-5; with no DNA, the TCRdb D assignment of TRBD2 cannot be verified. Germline loops: CDR1 MNHNS, CDR2 SASEGT. The length of the CDR3 is 19 residues. CDR3: CASRFPLGSRGWGSETQYF.

The rearrangement uses TRBV10-1 and TRBJ2-7; TCRdb gives TRBD1 as the D gene, but with no DNA this cannot be confirmed. The CDR3 is 15 residues long. Germline V gives CDR1 WNHNN, CDR2 SYGVQD (reference sequence). CDR3 loop: CASRALGDIFYEQYF.

This rearrangement joins TRBV7-2 to TRBJ2-1; TCRdb reports TRBD1, a call that lacks DNA to check it against. Per the germline V gene, CDR1 is SGHTA and CDR2 is FQGNSA. The CDR3 runs 16 residues. The CDR3 loop is CASSLAMAGAYNEQFF.